The clone carrying this T cell receptor beta chain was counted once. Its antigen is still unknown. These data belong to a study of identical twins. Study results and limitations: When twins shared out-of-frame alpha sequences, those sequences had excess low generation probability.

A template switching step contributed a universal primer site, while unique molecular identifiers were present in the cDNA. TCRdb re-derived calls from the 5' RACE reads in MiXCR, one entry per CDR3 protein. The sample gives 1.5 million to 2 million distinct CDR3 sequences, under 35% of which show up once; more than 0.25% is in the top ten. Germline values: CDR1 DFQATT, CDR2 SNEGSKA (reference sequence). This CDR3 comprises 11 residues. Donors were all healthy Caucasians. This rearrangement joins TRBV20-1 to TRBJ2-1; D remains unclear. The end of the DNA fits TRBJ2-7 better, so the J call may be wrong. Material for sequencing was cord blood. The source is a newborn girl in good health. The CDR3 region has the DNA TGCAGTGCCACGGTCCCCTACGAGCAGTACTTC. Protein product: CSATVPYEQYF.